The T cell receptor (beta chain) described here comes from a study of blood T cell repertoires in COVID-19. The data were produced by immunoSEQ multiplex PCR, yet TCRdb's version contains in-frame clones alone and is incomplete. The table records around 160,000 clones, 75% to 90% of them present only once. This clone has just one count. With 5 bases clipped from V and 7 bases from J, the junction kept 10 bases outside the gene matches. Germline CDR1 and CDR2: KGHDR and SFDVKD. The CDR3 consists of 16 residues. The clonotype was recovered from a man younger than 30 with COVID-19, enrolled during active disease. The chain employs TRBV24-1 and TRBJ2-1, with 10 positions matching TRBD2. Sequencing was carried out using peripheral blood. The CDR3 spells CATSGLDVSGRNEQFF. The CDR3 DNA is TGTGCCACCAGTGGTCTAGATGTTAGCGGGAGGAATGAGCAGTTCTTC.